Following are 7 T cell receptor beta chains from one sample sequenced in a study of cytomegalovirus exposure and HLA in healthy donors. The primer mix had 60 Vbeta and 13 Jbeta primers. This table comes from immunoSEQ multiplex PCR, and its TCRdb copy is limited to in-frame clones, with some not included. The table records about 180,000 clones, over 80% of them present only once. Source material: PBMCs. The receptor set was obtained from a girl between 5 and 17 years old in good health and CMV-seropositive.

The CDR3 is CAISESAGSYEQYF. The CDR3 coding sequence is TGTGCCATCAGTGAGTCTGCGGGTTCCTACGAGCAGTACTTC. V gene TRBV10-3 combines with J gene TRBJ2-7, with D possibly being TRBD2 (5 bases). Trimming took off 0 bases at V and 1 base at J, with 7 bases between the two ends. CDR3 size: 14 residues. Per germline, CDR1 ENHRY and CDR2 SYGVKD.

The chain has TRBV30 and TRBJ1-3; TRBD1 aligns across 7 bases. The CDR3 is 13 residues long. Germline trimming cut 6 bases from V and 0 bases from J; bases unmatched to any gene: 2. Germline V gene sequence: CDR1 GTSNPN, CDR2 SVGIG (reference sequence). The CDR3 sequence: CACDRVSGNTIYF. CDR3 DNA: TGTGCCTGCGACAGGGTCTCTGGAAACACCATATATTTT.

CDR3 sequence: CASSVDRYYGYTF. The CDR3 bases are TGTGCCAGTAGTGTGGACAGGTACTATGGCTACACCTTC. The chain carries TRBV19 and TRBJ1-2; TRBD1 matches at 7 bases. Germline V gene data show CDR1 as LNHDA and CDR2 as SQIVND (reference sequence). The CDR3 is made up of 13 amino acids. The V gene end was trimmed by 5 bases and the J gene end by 3 bases; junction bases not matched to a gene: 3.

This clone was detected a few times. This chain links TRBV5-4 with TRBJ2-3, with 8 nucleotides matching TRBD2. V lost 5 bases to trimming and J lost 1 base; unmatched junction nucleotides: 6. CDR3 length: 15 amino acids. Germline CDR1 SGHNT, CDR2 YYREEE (reference sequence). CDR3 loop: CASRSTSGRTDTQYF. The CDR3 DNA sequence: TGTGCCAGCAGGAGCACTAGCGGCCGCACAGATACGCAGTATTTT.

V usage is TRBV28 and J usage is TRBJ2-7; a weak D match, TRBD2 (6 bases). Deletions cut 2 bases from V and 3 bases from J, with 8 bases between. Germline loops: CDR1 MDHEN, CDR2 SYDVKM. This CDR3 is 13 amino acids long. CDR3 region: CASSLGGSYEQYF. CDR3 DNA sequence: TGTGCCAGCAGTTTAGGAGGGAGCTACGAGCAGTACTTC.

The chain uses TRBV7-9 and TRBJ1-5; TRBD1 matches 8 bases. Trimming cost V 5 bases and J 1 base; bases outside gene matches: 4. CDR3 size: 15 residues. Germline V gene data show CDR1 as SEHNR and CDR2 as FQNEAQ (reference sequence). In DNA, the CDR3 is TGTGCCAGCAGCATCGGGACAGGAAGCAATCAGCCCCAGCATTTT. Amino acids: CASSIGTGSNQPQHF.

This chain joins TRBV6-1 and TRBJ1-6; D gene unclear. Germline V lookup: CDR1 MNHNS, CDR2 SASEGT. The CDR3 extends over 13 amino acids. V was trimmed by 8 bases and J by 10 bases, leaving 15 bases between them. DNA for the CDR3: TGTGCCAGCGGGCCAGTGCCGGGGTCACCCCTCCACTTT. As protein: CASGPVPGSPLHF.